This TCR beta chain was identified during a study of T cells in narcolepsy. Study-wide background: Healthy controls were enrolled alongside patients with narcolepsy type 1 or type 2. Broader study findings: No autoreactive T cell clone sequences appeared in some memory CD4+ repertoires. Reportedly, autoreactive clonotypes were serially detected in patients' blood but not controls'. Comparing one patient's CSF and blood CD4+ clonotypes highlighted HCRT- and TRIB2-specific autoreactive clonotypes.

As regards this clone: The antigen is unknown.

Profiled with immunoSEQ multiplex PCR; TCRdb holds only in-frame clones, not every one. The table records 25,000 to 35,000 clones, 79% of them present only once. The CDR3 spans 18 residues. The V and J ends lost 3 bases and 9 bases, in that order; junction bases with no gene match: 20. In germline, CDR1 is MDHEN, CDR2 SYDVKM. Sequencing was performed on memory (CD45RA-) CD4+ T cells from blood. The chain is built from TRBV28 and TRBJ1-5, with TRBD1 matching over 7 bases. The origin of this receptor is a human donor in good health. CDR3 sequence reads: CASSFISYRTGLPRPQHF. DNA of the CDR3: TGTGCCAGCAGTTTTATTTCTTATCGGACAGGCCTCCCGAGGCCCCAGCATTTT.